The T cell receptor beta chain under discussion was sequenced for a study of CD8 T cells in Susac syndrome. Study background: Among the sequenced Susac syndrome patients, roughly 6 had active disease while 8 or 9 were in remission.

The CDR3 is made up of 14 amino acids. Trimming took 5 bases from V and 0 from J, leaving 12 bases between them. Germline V lookup: CDR1 SGHRS, CDR2 YFSETQ. TCR beta sequencing was performed on blood CD8+ and CD4+ T cells. Study-wide results and limits: The relatively small number of individuals in the TCR sequencing and HLA analysis was acknowledged by the study.

Comment on this clonotype: Its antigen remains unidentified.

With random hexamers, reverse transcription was performed on 0.5 to 1 ug of RNA. The TCR beta CDR3 was amplified by immunoSEQ multiplex PCR across 54 Vbeta, 13 Jbeta. Using its own MiXCR run on the immunoSEQ multiplex PCR reads, TCRdb lists one record per CDR3 protein. The table records 100,000 or so distinct CDR3 sequences, 90% to 95% of them present only once. The sample taken for sequencing was CD4+ T cells from PBMCs. The clonotype comes from a human donor with Susac syndrome. V and J are TRBV5-1 and TRBJ2-7; no definite D call. CDR3 coding DNA: TGCGCCAGCAGTTCGGACGCCGCCTCCTACGAGCAGTACTTC. This sequence encodes CASSSDAASYEQYF.